A few counts support the clone carrying this TCR beta chain. Its antigen is not known. The V gene end was trimmed by 5 bases and the J gene end by 6 bases; junction bases not matched to a gene: 3. Per the germline V gene, CDR1 is WSHSY and CDR2 is SAAADI. This CDR3 has 13 amino acids. This sample was included in a study of CD8 T cells in ankylosing spondylitis. Quantitative 5'-RACE with molecular barcodes produced the TCR beta libraries. MiXCR, run by TCRdb on the 5' RACE reads, gives a single entry per CDR3 protein. The table shows 300,000 to 400,000 distinct CDR3 sequences, with 20% to 25% occurring only once. General study results and limits: Typical of ankylosing spondylitis blood, it appeared, was a TCR beta motif of under 10 highly homologous variants. The authors reported significant enrichment of disease-linked clones in matched ankylosing spondylitis synovial fluid. Disease-linked clones, CD8+, were relatively rare in peripheral blood.

This clonotype originated in a male donor with ankylosing spondylitis. The V call is TRBV10-2, the J call TRBJ1-2; 10 bases map to TRBD1. Source material: blood, either unsorted or a sorted T cell fraction (not recorded which). The chain's CDR3 is CASSFGQGDGYTF. In DNA, the CDR3 is TGCGCCAGCAGTTTCGGACAGGGGGATGGCTACACCTTC.